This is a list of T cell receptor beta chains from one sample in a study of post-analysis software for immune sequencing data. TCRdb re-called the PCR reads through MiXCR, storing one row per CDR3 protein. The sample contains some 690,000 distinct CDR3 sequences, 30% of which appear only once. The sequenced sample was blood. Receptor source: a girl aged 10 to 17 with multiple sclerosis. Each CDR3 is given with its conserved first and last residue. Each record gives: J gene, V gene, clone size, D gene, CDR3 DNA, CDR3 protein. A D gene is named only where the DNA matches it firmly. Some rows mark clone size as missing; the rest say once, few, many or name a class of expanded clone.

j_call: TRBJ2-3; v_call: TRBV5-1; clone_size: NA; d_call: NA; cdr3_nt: TGCGCCAGCAGCTTGGAGATGGACGCTAGCACAGATACGCAGTATTTT; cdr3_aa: CASSLEMDASTDTQYF
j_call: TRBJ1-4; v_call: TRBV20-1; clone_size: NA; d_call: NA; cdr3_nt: TGCAGTGCTAGAGATAGACTCTTTAATGAAAAACTGTTTTTT; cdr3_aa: CSARDRLFNEKLFF
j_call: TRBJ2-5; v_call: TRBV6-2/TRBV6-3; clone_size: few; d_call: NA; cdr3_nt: TGTGCCAGCAGTTACTCAGGCAGGGCGGAGACCCAGTACTTC; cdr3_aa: CASSYSGRAETQYF
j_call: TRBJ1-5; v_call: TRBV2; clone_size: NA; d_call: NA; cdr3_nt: TGTGCCAGCCAACCCGGGACTACCAGTTATCAGCCCCAGCATTTT; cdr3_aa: CASQPGTTSYQPQHF
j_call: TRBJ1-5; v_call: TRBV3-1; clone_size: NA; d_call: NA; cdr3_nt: TGTGCCAGCAGCCAAGGAACGGGACAAAGCAATCAGCCCCAGCATTTT; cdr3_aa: CASSQGTGQSNQPQHF
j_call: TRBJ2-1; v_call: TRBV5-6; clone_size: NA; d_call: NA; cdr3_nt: TGTGCCAGCAGCCTTAGGACAGATCTATACAATGAGCAGTTCTTC; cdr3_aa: CASSLRTDLYNEQFF
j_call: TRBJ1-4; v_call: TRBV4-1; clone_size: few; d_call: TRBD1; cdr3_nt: TGCGCCAGCAGCCAAGACAGGGGGAGGTCTAATGAAAAACTGTTTTTT; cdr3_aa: CASSQDRGRSNEKLFF
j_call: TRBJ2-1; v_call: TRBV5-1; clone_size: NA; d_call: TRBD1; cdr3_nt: TGCGCCAGCGGCTACCGGGACAGGGAGTCAGTTGAGCAGTTCTTC; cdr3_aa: CASGYRDRESVEQFF
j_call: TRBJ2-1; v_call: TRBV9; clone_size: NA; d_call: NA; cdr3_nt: TGTGCCAGCAGCCCCTCGGGGGATCGGACGAGCTCCTACAATGAGCAGTTCTTC; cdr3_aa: CASSPSGDRTSSYNEQFF
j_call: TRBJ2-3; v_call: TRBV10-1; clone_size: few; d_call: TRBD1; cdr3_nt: TGCGCCAGCAGTGTGAGGACAGGGTCCCCAGATACGCAGTATTTT; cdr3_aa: CASSVRTGSPDTQYF
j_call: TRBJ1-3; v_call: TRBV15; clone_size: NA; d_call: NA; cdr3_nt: TGTGCCACCAGCCGGGCCCCAGGGGCTGGAAACACCATATATTTT; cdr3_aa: CATSRAPGAGNTIYF
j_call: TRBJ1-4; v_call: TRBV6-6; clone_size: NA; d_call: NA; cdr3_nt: TGTGCCAGCGCCCCCGGCGCAAGAAATGAAAAACTGTTTTTT; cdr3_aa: CASAPGARNEKLFF
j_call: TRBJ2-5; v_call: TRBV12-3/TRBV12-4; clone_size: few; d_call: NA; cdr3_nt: TGTGCCAGCAGTTTATTCTATCCCCTGGGGACCCAGTACTTC; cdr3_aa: CASSLFYPLGTQYF
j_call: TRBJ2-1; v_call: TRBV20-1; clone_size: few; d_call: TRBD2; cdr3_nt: TGCAGTGGGGCGGGAGGGCCGGTCGGGAGAGTGGAGCAGTTCTTC; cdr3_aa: CSGAGGPVGRVEQFF
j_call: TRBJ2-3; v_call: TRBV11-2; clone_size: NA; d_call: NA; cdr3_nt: TGTGCCAGCAGCTTAGGTATAGGGGGCACAGATACGCAGTATTTT; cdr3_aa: CASSLGIGGTDTQYF
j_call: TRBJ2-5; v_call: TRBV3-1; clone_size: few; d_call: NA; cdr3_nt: TGTGCCAGCAGCCAAGATCGACAGAGCCAAGAGACCCAGTACTTC; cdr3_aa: CASSQDRQSQETQYF
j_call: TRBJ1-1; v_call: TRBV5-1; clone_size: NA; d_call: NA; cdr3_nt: TGCGCCAGCAGTTCAGGACTATTCACTGAAGCTTTCTTT; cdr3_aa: CASSSGLFTEAFF
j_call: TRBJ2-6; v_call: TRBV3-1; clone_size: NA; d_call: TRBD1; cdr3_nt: TGTGCCAGCAGCATACGGACAGGTGGGGCCTCTGGGGCCAACGTCCTGACTTTC; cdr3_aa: CASSIRTGGASGANVLTF
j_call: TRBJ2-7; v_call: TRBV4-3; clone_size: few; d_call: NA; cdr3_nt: TGCGCCAGCAGCCAAGATCTCGGCCGAACCTACGAGCAGTACTTC; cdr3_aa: CASSQDLGRTYEQYF
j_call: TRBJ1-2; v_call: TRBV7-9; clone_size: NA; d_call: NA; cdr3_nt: TGTGCCGGCAGCTTAGCTGACGGGGGTGGCTACACCTTC; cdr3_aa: CAGSLADGGGYTF
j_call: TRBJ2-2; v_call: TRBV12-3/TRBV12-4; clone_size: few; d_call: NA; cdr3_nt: TGTGCCAGCAGTTTACCACCCCGCAGCACCGGGGAGCTGTTTTTT; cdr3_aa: CASSLPPRSTGELFF
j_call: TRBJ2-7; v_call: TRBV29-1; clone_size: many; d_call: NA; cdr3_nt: TGCAGCGTTTTATGGGGGTACGAGCAGTACTTC; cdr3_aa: CSVLWGYEQYF
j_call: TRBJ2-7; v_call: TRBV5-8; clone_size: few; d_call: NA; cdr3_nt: TGTGCCAGCAGCGTCTTTGGGGGCGGGAGCGACTACGAGCAGTACTTC; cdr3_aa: CASSVFGGGSDYEQYF
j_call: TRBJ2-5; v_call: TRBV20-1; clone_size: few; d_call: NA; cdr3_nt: TGCAGTGCTGCCCGGACACTCTGGGAGGAGACCCAGTACTTC; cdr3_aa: CSAARTLWEETQYF
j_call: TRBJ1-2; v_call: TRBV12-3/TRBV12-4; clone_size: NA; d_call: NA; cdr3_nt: TGTGCCAGCAGGGCGAGTACCCTCTATGGCTACACCTTC; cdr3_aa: CASRASTLYGYTF
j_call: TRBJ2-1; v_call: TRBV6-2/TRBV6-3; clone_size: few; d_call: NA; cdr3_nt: TGTGCCAGCAGCCAAGGCCTATACAATGAGCAGTTCTTC; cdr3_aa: CASSQGLYNEQFF
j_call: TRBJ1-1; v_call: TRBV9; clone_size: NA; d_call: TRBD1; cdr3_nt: TGTGCCAGCACCCGGGACAGACTGAACACTGAAGCTTTCTTT; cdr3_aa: CASTRDRLNTEAFF
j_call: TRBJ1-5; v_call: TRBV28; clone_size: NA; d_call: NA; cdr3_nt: TGTGCCAGCAGTTTATGGGGAGGGACTTATAGCAATCAGCCCCAGCATTTT; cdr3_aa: CASSLWGGTYSNQPQHF
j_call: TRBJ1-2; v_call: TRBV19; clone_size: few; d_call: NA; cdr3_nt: TGTGCCAGTAGTTCCCCAGCAGCCAGCGCCTATGGCTACACCTTC; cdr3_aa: CASSSPAASAYGYTF
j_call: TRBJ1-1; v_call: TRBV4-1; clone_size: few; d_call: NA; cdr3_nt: TGCGCCAGCAGCCAGCCAGCGCAGTCCCACACTGAAGCTTTCTTT; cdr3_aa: CASSQPAQSHTEAFF
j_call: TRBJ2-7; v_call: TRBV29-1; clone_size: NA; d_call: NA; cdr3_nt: TGCAGCGTGGAGAGGAGGGGCAGCTACGAGCAGTACTTC; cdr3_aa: CSVERRGSYEQYF
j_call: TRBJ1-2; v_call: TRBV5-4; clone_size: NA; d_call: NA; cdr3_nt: TGTGCCAGCAGCCATCAGACGGATCACTATGGCTACACCTTC; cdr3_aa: CASSHQTDHYGYTF
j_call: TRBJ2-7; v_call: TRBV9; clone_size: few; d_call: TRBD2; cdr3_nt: TGTGCCAGCAGCGTAGGTTCCGGGGGAGGGTACGAGCAGTACTTC; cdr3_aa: CASSVGSGGGYEQYF
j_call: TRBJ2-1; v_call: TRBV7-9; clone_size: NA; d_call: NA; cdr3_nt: TGTGCCAGCAGCTTAATACAAGAGACCCAGTTCTTC; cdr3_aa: CASSLIQETQFF
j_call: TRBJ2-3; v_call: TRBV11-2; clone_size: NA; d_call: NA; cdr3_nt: TGTGCCAGCAGCCCGCAGGGCCCTAGCACAGATACGCAGTATTTT; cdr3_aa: CASSPQGPSTDTQYF
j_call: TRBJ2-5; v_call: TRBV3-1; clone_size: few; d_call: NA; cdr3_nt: TGTGCCAGCAGCCGACGCGGACGGGGAGAGACCCAGTACTTC; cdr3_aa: CASSRRGRGETQYF
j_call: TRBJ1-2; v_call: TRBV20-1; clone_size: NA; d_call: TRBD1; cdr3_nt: TGCAGTGCTCTTAAGGGACAGCCCTATGGCTACACCTTC; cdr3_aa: CSALKGQPYGYTF
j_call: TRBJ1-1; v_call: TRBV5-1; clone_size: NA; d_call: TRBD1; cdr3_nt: TGCGCCAGCAGCCACGGGACAGGGGGCGTGAACACTGAAGCTTTCTTT; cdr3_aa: CASSHGTGGVNTEAFF
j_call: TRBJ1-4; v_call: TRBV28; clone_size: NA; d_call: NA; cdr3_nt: TGTGCCAGCAGCCCCTCCTCGGGACGGTACGGCAAACTGTTTTTT; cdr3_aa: CASSPSSGRYGKLFF
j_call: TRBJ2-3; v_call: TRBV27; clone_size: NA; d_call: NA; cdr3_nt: TGTGCCATCTCGGGGCGGGGCAACACAGATACGCAGTATTTT; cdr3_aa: CAISGRGNTDTQYF
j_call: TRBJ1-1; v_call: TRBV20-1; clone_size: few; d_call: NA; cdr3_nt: TGCAGTGCTATGAACGGGAGGAGCGCTGAAGCTTTCTTT; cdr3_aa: CSAMNGRSAEAFF
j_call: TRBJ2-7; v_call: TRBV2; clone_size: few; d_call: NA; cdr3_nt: TGTGCCAGCAGTGAATCGGCCGAGCAGTACTTC; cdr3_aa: CASSESAEQYF
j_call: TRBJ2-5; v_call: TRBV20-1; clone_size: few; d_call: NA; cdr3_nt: TGCAGTGCTAGCGATGGGACCCAGTACTTC; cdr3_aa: CSASDGTQYF
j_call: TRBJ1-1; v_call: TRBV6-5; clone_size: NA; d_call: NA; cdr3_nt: TGTGCCAGCAGTTACCGCACTGAAGCTTTCTTT; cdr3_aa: CASSYRTEAFF
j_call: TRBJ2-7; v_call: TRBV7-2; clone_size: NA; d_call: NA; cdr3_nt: TGTGCCAGCAGCTTAGATCCAGCGGGTTCCTACGAGCAGTACTTC; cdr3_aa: CASSLDPAGSYEQYF
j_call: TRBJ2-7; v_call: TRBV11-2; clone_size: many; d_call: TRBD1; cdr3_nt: TGTGCCAGCAGCCCAGGGACAGGGGCTTTCTACGAGCAGTACTTC; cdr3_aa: CASSPGTGAFYEQYF
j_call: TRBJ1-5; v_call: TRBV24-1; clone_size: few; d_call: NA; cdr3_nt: TGTGCCACCAGTGAGAGGGCCGTGGCGCCCCAGCATTTT; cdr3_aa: CATSERAVAPQHF
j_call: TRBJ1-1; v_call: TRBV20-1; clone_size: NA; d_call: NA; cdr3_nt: TGCAGTGCAAGGGCACAGGGAGGGGTCACTGAAGCTTTCTTT; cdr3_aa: CSARAQGGVTEAFF
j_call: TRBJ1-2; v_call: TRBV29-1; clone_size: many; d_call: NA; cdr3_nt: TGCAGCGTTGTATTCGGGGCAGTCTACACCTTC; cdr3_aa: CSVVFGAVYTF
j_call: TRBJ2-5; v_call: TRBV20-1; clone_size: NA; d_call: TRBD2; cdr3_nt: TGCAGTGCTAGAGACCCTGCAGCCGGGGGGGCGTCAGAGACCCAGTACTTC; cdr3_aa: CSARDPAAGGASETQYF
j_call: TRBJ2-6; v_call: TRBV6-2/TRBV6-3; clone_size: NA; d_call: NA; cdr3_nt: TGTGCCAGCAGGGACTGGCGCTCTGGGGCCAACGTCCTGACTTTC; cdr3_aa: CASRDWRSGANVLTF
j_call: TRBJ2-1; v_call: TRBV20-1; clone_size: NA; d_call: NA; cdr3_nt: TGCAGTGCTACTTCGAATTTCTTAGCGGACAATGAGCAGTTCTTC; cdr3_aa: CSATSNFLADNEQFF
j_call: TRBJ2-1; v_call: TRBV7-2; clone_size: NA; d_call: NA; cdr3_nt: TGTGTCAGCAGCTTAGGGTCCGGCCGGGCCTCCTACAATGAGCAGTTCTTC; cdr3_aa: CVSSLGSGRASYNEQFF
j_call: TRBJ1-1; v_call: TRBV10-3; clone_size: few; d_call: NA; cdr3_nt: TGTGCCATCACCCGTAAAGAGAACACTGAAGCTTTCTTT; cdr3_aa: CAITRKENTEAFF